This TCR beta chain was retrieved from a study of shared clonotypes between healthy human individuals. The wider study: Per donor, three plates held CD4 naive cells, three held CD4 memory, two held CD8 naive and one held CD8 memory.

The sample holds a few counts of this clone. Its antigen is currently unknown. Study-level findings and limits: In a few donors, around 5.5% of naive CD4 clonotypes appeared in common.

The CDR3 extends over 17 amino acids. The V end was cut by 5 bases, the J end by 1 base, with 18 bases between. Germline CDR1 is MNHEY and CDR2 is SMNVEV (reference sequence). The healthy adult donors were HIV-negative and reported no recent acute infections or vaccinations. TCRdb keeps only in-frame clones here, not all; method: immunoSEQ multiplex PCR. This table has about 1 million clones, approximately 76% appearing once. This receptor was identified in a man between 18 and 29 years old in good health. V usage is TRBV27 and J usage is TRBJ1-5; perhaps TRBD1 as D (6 bases). The specimen was memory CD4+ T cells sorted from blood. Regarding subset: CD45RA-negative fraction. CDR3 DNA: TGTGCCAGCAGTCCGCGAACCACAGGGTTAAGCAATCAGCCCCAGCATTTT. Encoded protein: CASSPRTTGLSNQPQHF.